The clone carrying this T cell receptor (beta chain) was counted a few times. Its specificity is unknown. The data were taken from a study of T cell repertoires in cytomegalovirus infection. Study summary: Well-studied HLA-B-restricted CMV epitopes were used in the study alongside recently identified HLA-C-restricted ones. CMV infection together with matching HLA type was indicated by public TCR beta signatures. Notes on the study in general: Across the ex vivo response, the dominant clonotypes were HLA-C-restricted CMV-specific TCR beta clonotypes. Identification of carriers of CMV plus the relevant HLA was performed using cumulative public TCR beta family frequency.

The CDR3 runs 17 residues. Germline V gene sequence: CDR1 MDHEN, CDR2 SYDVKM. V was pared by 6 bases and J by 6 bases, with 23 bases between. TCRdb re-derived calls from the reads in MiXCR, one entry per CDR3 protein. The sample contains a few hundred thousand distinct CDR3 sequences, roughly 36% of which appear only once. This chain connects TRBV28 to TRBJ1-4, with D possibly being TRBD1 (5 bases). The sequences come from cultured PBMCs, collected from culture after CMV antigen stimulation. This TCR derives from a human donor in good health (CMV status not recorded). Some clones in this sample may be carry-over from other donors' samples. The CDR3 region is CASSHSLWGSGYEKLFF. CDR3 sequence (DNA): TGTGCCAGCAGCCACTCGCTCTGGGGCTCAGGGTATGAAAAACTGTTTTTT.